The rows below give T cell receptor beta chains drawn from one sample of a study of beta chain features in type 1 diabetes. Clones were sequenced by immunoSEQ multiplex PCR, and TCRdb holds only the in-frame ones, with some missing. In the table there are a few hundred thousand clones, roughly 25% of which are singletons. What was sequenced was naive CD4+ T cells from blood. All receptors derive from a woman under 40 with type 1 diabetes. Each CDR3 is given with its conserved first and last residue.

j_gene,v_gene,CDR3aa
TRBJ2-5,TRBV9,CASSVNSGETQYF
TRBJ2-2,TRBV7-9,CATSSGRTSGELFF
TRBJ2-5,TRBV5-1,CATSGTRGETQYF
TRBJ1-1,TRBV7-9,CASSSTVLPEAFF
TRBJ1-3,TRBV9,CASSVTGQADSGNTIYF
TRBJ2-7,TRBV28,CASSTNRRVSYEQYF
TRBJ2-2,TRBV5-1,CASGNDRGRSTGELFF
TRBJ2-1,TRBV30,CAWSRAGTSGYNEQFF
TRBJ2-5,TRBV5-6,CASSSDRVKTQYF
TRBJ1-3,TRBV5-6,CASSSVYISGNTIYF
TRBJ1-4,TRBV2,CASSDVQGENEKLFF
TRBJ1-4,TRBV30,CAWSDLSNEKLFF
TRBJ2-1,TRBV6-1,CASSVSGYDNEQFF
TRBJ2-5,TRBV27,CASSNRLAGETQYF
TRBJ1-1,TRBV6-5,CASSYLTENTEAFF